Presented here are 12 T cell receptor beta chains from one specimen sequenced in a study of identical twins. MiXCR, run by TCRdb on the 5' RACE reads, gives a single entry per CDR3 protein. The sample lists some 730,000 distinct CDR3 sequences, 18% occurring once. The sample also formed part of further work on T cells expressing NK-cell markers.

Sequencing input: PBMCs. The origin of the receptors is a woman aged 18-29 years in good health.

The chain couples TRBV10-3 to TRBJ2-1, with TRBD2 identical over 12 bases. The J segment lost 16 bases and the V segment lost 6 bases, leaving 13 bases of the junction unmatched. Per the germline V gene, CDR1 is ENHRY and CDR2 is SYGVKD. This CDR3 has 14 residues. The CDR3 loop is CAIRMTSGGPLTFF. CDR3 bases: TGTGCCATCAGGATGACTAGCGGGGGACCGTTAACCTTCTTC.

This sequence joins TRBV7-9 and TRBJ1-1; possibly TRBD1 for D (5 bases). Germline CDR1 reads SEHNR; CDR2 reads FQNEAQ (reference sequence). CDR3 size: 15 residues. Trimming removed 5 bases at V and 0 bases at J, with 13 bases between. CDR3 loop: CASSPLQAMNTEAFF. Written as DNA, the CDR3 is TGTGCCAGCAGCCCTCTACAGGCCATGAACACTGAAGCTTTCTTT.

In this sample, this clonotype turned up a few times. The rearrangement links TRBV7-9 to TRBJ2-2; the match to TRBD1 covers 8 bases. Germline values: CDR1 SEHNR, CDR2 FQNEAQ (reference sequence). The CDR3 length is 17 residues. Germline trimming cut 4 bases from V and 7 bases from J; bases unmatched to any gene: 14. The CDR3 bases are TGTGCCAGCAGCTCCAACATTGGACAGGGCTGGAGCGGGGAGCTGTTTTTT. Encoded protein: CASSSNIGQGWSGELFF. The full variable domain, in which reference TRBV7-9 and TRBJ2-2 provide the parts outside the CDR3, is DTGVSQNPRHKITKRGQNVTFRCDPISEHNRLYWYRQTLGQGPEFLTYFQNEAQLEKSRLLSDRFSAERPKGSFSTLEIQRTEQGDSAMYLCASSSNIGQGWSGELFFGEGSRLTVL.

About this clonotype: This may come from a read error, since a much larger clone is one base off. V usage is TRBV6-1 and J usage is TRBJ1-1; D unclear. In germline, CDR1 is MNHNS, CDR2 SASEGT. Between the trimmed V and J ends, which lost 4 bases and 3 bases, there was a span of 3 bases. The CDR3 extends over 11 amino acids. In nucleotides, the CDR3 is TGTGCCAGCAGTGTTGACACTGAAGCTTTCTTT. Its translation is CASSVDTEAFF.

The chain joins TRBV20-1 to TRBJ2-3, with 9 bases lining up with TRBD2. Trimming removed 3 bases from V and 0 bases from J; junction bases left unmatched: 10. Germline lookup yields CDR1 DFQATT and CDR2 SNEGSKA (reference sequence). This CDR3 has 17 residues. This CDR3 is CSASTVRTSDSTDTQYF. CDR3 in DNA: TGCAGTGCTAGTACCGTCCGGACTAGCGACAGCACAGATACGCAGTATTTT.

This rearrangement joins TRBV2 to TRBJ2-7; 8 bases line up with TRBD2. V shed 0 bases and J 0 bases; nucleotides not matched to a gene: 7. There are 17 residues in the CDR3. The germline CDR1 and CDR2 sequences are SNHLY and FYNNEI. The CDR3 DNA reads as TGTGCCAGCAGTGAAGCCTACCCGGGGGGGAGCTCCTACGAGCAGTACTTC. This codes for CASSEAYPGGSSYEQYF.

The gene calls are TRBV7-6 and TRBJ1-1; D ambiguous. The CDR3 runs to 12 residues. V shed 2 bases and J shed 6 bases, with 7 bases lying between them. Germline V gene data show CDR1 as SGHVS and CDR2 as FNYEAQ. The CDR3 region has the DNA TGTGCCAGCAGCTTAATTGGCCCTGAAGCTTTCTTT. Translating gives CASSLIGPEAFF.

This clonotype was seen more than once but under ten times. J is TRBJ2-1 and V is TRBV29-1; D might be TRBD2 (5 bases). CDR1 and CDR2 (germline): SQVTM, ANQGSEA. V was clipped by 4 bases and J by 3 bases, with 10 bases between them. The CDR3 covers 13 residues. The CDR3 region is CSVAPEGYNEQFF. In nucleotides, the CDR3 is TGCAGCGTTGCTCCAGAGGGCTACAATGAGCAGTTCTTC.

The chain carries TRBV3-1 and TRBJ1-1; a weak D match, TRBD1 (6 bases). Trimming shortened V by 7 bases and J by 11 bases, and 20 bases separated the two germline ends. The germline V gene encodes CDR1 LGHDT and CDR2 YNNKEL (reference sequence). The CDR3 totals 13 residues. CDR3 sequence: CASTTWGGQMAFF. Written as DNA, the CDR3 is TGTGCCAGCACTACCTGGGGGGGGCAGATGGCTTTCTTT.

There are many counts of this clonotype. V and J are TRBV12-3 or TRBV12-4 and TRBJ2-3; D is tentatively TRBD1 or TRBD2 (5 bases each). This CDR3 has 14 amino acids. The germline V and J ends were trimmed by 6 bases and 6 bases, with 16 bases remaining between them. The CDR3 DNA reads as TGTGCCAGCAGAAAGGGACCGGGCTACGATACGCAGTATTTT. It translates to CASRKGPGYDTQYF.

The chain combines TRBV21-1 with TRBJ2-1; whether TRBD2, the table's D call, matches the DNA was not checked. TRBV21-1 is designated a pseudogene. The CDR3 contains 16 residues. The DNA for the CDR3 is TGTGCCAGCAGCAAGGAAACAGCGGGGGGGTGGGTTGAGCAGTTCTTC. Amino acids: CASSKETAGGWVEQFF.

This clonotype was picked up many times. The chain recombines TRBV12-3 or TRBV12-4 with TRBJ2-7; D is unresolved. The length of the CDR3 is 14 residues. Trimming left V 6 bases short and J 5 bases short, with 17 bases between. The chain's CDR3 is CASRPRTLLDEQYF. The DNA of the CDR3 is TGTGCCAGCAGACCAAGGACCCTCCTGGACGAGCAGTACTTC.